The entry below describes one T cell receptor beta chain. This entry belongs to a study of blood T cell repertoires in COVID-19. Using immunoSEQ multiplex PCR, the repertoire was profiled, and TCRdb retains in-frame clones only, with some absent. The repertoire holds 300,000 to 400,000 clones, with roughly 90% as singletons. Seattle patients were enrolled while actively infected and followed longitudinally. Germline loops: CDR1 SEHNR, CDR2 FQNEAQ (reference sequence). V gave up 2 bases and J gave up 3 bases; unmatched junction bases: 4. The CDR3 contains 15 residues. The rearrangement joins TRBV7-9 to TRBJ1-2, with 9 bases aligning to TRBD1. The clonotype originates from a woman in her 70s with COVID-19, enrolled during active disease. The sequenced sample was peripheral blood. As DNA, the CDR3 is TGTGCCAGCAGCTTAAGGACAGGGGAGGACTATGGCTACACCTTC. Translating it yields CASSLRTGEDYGYTF.